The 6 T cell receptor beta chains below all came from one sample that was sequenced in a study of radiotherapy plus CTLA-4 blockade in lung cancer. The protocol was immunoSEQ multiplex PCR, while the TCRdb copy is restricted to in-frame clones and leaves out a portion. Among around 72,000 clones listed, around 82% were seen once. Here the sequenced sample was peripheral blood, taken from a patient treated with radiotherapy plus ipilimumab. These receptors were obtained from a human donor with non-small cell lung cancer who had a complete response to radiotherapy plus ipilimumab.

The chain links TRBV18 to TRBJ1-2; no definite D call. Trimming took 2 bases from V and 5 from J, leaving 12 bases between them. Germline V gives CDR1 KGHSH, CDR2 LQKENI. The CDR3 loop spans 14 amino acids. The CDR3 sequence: CASSPTIREYGYTF. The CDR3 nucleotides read TGTGCCAGCTCACCAACAATAAGAGAATATGGCTACACCTTC.

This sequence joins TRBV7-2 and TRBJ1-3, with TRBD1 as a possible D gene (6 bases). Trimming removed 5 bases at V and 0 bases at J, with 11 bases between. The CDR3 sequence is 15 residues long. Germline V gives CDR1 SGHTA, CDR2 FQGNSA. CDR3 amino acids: CASSPRDISGNTIYF. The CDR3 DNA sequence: TGTGCCAGCAGCCCGAGGGACATCTCTGGAAACACCATATATTTT.

This CDR3 is CASSLSSGSSYEQYF. The DNA for the CDR3 is TGCGCCAGCAGCTTGTCAAGCGGGAGCTCCTACGAGCAGTACTTC. The chain uses TRBV5-1 and TRBJ2-7; 8 nucleotides match TRBD2. The V and J ends lost 1 base and 0 bases, in that order; junction bases with no gene match: 3. The germline V gene encodes CDR1 SGHRS and CDR2 YFSETQ. The CDR3 extends over 15 amino acids.

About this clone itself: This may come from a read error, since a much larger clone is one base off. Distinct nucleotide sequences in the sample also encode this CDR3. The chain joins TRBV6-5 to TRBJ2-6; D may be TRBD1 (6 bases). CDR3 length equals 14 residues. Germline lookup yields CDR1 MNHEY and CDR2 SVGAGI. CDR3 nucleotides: TGTGCCAGCACACAGGGTTCCGGGGCCAACGTCCTGACCTTC. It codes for CASTQGSGANVLTF.

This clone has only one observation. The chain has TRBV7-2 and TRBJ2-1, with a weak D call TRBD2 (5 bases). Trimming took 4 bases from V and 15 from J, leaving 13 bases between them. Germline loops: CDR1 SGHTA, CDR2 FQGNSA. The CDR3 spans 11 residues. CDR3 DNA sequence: TGTGCCAGCAGCTCCGGACTGGTTTGGTTCTTC. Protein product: CASSSGLVWFF.

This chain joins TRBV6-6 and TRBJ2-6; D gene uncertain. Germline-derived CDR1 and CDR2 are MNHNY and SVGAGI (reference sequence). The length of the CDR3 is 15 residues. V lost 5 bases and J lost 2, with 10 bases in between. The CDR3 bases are TGTGCCAGCAGTGGTTCCGAAGCTGGGGCCAACGTCCTGACTTTC. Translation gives CASSGSEAGANVLTF.